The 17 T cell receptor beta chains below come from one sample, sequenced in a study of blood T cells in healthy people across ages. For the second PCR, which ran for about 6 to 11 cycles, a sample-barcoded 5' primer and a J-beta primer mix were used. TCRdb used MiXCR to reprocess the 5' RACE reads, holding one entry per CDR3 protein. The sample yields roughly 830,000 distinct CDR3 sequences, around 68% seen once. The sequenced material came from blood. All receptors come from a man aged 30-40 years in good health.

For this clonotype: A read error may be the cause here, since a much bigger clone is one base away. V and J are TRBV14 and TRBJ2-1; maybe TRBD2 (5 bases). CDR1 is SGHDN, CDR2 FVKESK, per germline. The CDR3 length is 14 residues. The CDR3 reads CASSPSSSYNKQFF. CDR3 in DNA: TGTGCCAGCAGCCCCTCTAGCTCCTACAATAAGCAGTTCTTC.

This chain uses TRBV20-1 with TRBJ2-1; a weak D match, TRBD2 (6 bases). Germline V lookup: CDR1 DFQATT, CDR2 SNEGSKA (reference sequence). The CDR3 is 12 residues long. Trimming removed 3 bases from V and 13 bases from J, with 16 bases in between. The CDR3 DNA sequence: TGCAGTGCTAGCGGGGGAATCGAGACTCAGTTCTTC. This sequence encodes CSASGGIETQFF.

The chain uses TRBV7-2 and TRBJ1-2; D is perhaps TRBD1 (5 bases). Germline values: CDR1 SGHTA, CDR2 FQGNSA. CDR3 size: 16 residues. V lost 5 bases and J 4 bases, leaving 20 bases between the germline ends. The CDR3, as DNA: TGTGCCAGCAGCCCAGAGCTGGGACGCACCTTCTATGGCTACACCTTC. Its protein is CASSPELGRTFYGYTF.

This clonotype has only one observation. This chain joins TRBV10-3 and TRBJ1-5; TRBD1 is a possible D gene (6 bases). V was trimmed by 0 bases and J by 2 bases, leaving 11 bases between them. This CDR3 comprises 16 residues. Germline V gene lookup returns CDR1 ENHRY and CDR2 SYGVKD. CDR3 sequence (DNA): TGTGCCATCAGTGAGTCGGGGGGGCAAGGCAATCAGCCCCAGCATTTT. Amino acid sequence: CAISESGGQGNQPQHF.

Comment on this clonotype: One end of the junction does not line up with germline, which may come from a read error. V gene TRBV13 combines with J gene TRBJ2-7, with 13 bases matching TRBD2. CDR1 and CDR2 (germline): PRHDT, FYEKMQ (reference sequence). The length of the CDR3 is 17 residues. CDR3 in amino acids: CAGSLDGTSGAAYEQYF. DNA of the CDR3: TGTGCCGGCAGCTTAGACGGGACTAGCGGGGCCGCCTACGAGCAGTACTTC. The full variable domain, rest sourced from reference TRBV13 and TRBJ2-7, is AAGVIQSPRHLIKEKRETATLKCYPIPRHDTVYWYQQGPGQDPQFLISFYEKMQSDKGSIPDRFSAQQFSDYHSELNMSSLELGDSALYFCAGSLDGTSGAAYEQYFGPGTRLTVT.

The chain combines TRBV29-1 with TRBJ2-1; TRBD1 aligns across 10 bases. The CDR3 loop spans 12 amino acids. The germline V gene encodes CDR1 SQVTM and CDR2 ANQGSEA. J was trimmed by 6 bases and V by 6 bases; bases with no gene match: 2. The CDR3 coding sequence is TGCAGCGTCCGGGACAGGGGCAATGAGCAGTTCTTC. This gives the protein CSVRDRGNEQFF.

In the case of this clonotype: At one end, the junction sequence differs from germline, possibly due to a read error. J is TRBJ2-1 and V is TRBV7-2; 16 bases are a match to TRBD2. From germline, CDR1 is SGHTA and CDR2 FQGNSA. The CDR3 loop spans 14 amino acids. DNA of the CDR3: TGTGCCGGCAGCCCGGGACTAGCGGGGGGGGAGCAGTTCTTC. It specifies CAGSPGLAGGEQFF.

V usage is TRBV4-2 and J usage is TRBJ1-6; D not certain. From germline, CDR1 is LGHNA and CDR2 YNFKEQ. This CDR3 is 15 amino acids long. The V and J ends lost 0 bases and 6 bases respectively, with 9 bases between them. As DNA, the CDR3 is TGTGCCAGCAGCCAAGATCCCGGCAGTAATTCACCCCTCCACTTT. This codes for CASSQDPGSNSPLHF.

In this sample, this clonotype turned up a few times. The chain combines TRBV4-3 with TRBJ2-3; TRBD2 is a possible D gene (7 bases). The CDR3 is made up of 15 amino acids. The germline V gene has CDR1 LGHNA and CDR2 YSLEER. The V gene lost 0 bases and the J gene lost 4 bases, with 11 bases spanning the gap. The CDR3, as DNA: TGCGCCAGCAGCCAAGAGGGGGAGGGGGCAGATACGCAGTATTTT. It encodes CASSQEGEGADTQYF.

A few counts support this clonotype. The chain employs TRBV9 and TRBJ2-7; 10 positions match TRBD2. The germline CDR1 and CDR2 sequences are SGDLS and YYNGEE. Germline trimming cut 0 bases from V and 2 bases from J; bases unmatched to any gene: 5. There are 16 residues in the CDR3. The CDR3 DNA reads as TGTGCCAGCAGCGTAGGTCTAGCGGGGGCCACCTACGAGCAGTACTTC. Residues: CASSVGLAGATYEQYF.

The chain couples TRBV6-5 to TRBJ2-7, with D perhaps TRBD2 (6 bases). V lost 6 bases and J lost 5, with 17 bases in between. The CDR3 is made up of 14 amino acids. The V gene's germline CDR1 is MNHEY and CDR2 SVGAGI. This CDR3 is CASSPGGLADEQYF. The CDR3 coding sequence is TGTGCCAGCAGCCCTGGAGGGCTGGCCGACGAGCAGTACTTC.

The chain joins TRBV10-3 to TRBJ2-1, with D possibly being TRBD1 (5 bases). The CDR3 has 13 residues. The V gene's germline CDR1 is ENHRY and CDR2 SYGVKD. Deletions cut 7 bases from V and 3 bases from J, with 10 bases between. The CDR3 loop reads CAITPDSYNEQFF. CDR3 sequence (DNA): TGTGCCATCACTCCTGACAGCTACAATGAGCAGTTCTTC.

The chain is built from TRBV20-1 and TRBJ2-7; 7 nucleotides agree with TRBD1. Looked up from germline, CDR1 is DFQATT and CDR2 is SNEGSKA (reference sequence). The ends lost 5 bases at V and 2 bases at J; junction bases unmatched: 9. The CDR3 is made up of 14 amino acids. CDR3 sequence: CSAGSRTGTYEQYF. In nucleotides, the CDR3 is TGCAGTGCTGGATCAAGGACAGGAACCTACGAGCAGTACTTC.

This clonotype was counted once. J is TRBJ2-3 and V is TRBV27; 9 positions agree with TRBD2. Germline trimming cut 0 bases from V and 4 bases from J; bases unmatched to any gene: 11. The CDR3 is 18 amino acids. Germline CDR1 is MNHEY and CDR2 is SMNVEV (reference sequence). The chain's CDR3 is CASSLSTFGGGASDTQYF. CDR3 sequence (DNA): TGTGCCAGCAGTTTATCGACTTTCGGCGGGGGGGCCTCAGATACGCAGTATTTT.

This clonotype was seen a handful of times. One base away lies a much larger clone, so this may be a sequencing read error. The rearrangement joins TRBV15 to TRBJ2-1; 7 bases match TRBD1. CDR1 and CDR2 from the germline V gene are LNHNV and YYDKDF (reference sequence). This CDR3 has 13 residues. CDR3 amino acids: CAASRDRDNEQFF. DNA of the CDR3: TGTGCCGCCAGCAGAGACAGGGACAATGAGCAGTTCTTC.

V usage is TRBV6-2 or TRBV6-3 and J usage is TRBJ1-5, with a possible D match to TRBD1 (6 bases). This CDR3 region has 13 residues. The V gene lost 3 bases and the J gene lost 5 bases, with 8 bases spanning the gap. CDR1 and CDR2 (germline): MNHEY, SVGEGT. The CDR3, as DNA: TGTGCCAGCAGTTATCAGGGGTATCAGCCCCAGCATTTT. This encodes CASSYQGYQPQHF.

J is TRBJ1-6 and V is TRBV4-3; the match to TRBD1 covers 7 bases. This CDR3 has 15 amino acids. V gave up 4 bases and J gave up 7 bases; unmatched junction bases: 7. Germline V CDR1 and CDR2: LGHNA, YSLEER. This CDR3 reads CASSREGRGNSPLHF. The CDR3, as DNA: TGCGCCAGCAGCCGGGAGGGCAGGGGGAATTCACCCCTCCACTTT.